Shown below are 3 T cell receptor beta chains from a single sample sequenced in a study of blood T cell repertoires in COVID-19. Clones were read by immunoSEQ multiplex PCR, and TCRdb kept only the in-frame ones, dropping some. The sample includes about 120,000 clones, about 88% of them seen just once. The sample was peripheral blood. The receptors were gathered from a woman aged 65 to 85 who had recovered from COVID-19.

This clone was observed once. This chain connects TRBV5-1 to TRBJ1-2, with a possible D match to TRBD1 (6 bases). V lost 3 bases to trimming and J lost 7 bases, with 16 bases between them. Germline V CDR1 and CDR2: SGHRS, YFSETQ. The CDR3 has 14 residues. CDR3 in DNA: TGCGCCAGCAGCTATTCCACGCAGGGGACTGGCTACACCTTC. Protein sequence: CASSYSTQGTGYTF.

This chain uses TRBV6-2 or TRBV6-3 with TRBJ2-6, with 7 nucleotides matching TRBD2. This CDR3 contains 19 residues. Trimming removed 3 bases from V and 0 bases from J; junction bases left unmatched: 11. Germline CDR1 reads MNHEY; CDR2 reads SVGEGT. This CDR3 reads CASSYSGGRRYSGANVLTF. The CDR3 coding sequence is TGTGCCAGCAGTTATTCGGGAGGACGTCGGTACTCTGGGGCCAACGTCCTGACTTTC.

CDR3 region: CASSVATGARGYTF. CDR3 sequence (DNA): TGTGCCAGCAGCGTAGCTACAGGGGCGAGAGGCTACACCTTC. The chain is built from TRBV9 and TRBJ1-2, with 7 bases identical to TRBD1. The CDR3 consists of 14 residues. Trimming cost V 0 bases and J 8 bases; bases outside gene matches: 7. Germline V CDR1 and CDR2: SGDLS, YYNGEE.